The clone carrying this T cell receptor beta chain was seen a handful of times. Its cognate antigen is unknown. This entry is derived from a study of T-cell memory formation after mild COVID-19. Employing constant-segment primers, 5'RACE generated TCR alpha and TCR beta cDNA libraries bearing sample barcodes and UMIs. TCRdb itself ran the 5' RACE reads through MiXCR, one entry per CDR3 protein. The sample has about 140,000 distinct CDR3 sequences, 15% to 20% seen once. Study-level findings and limits: CD4/CD8 balance held among clones contracting day 15 to 85, and later expanders leaned CD4+.

V lost 6 bases and J lost 4; bases outside the gene matches: 7. Germline CDR1 and CDR2: KGHSH and LQKENI. This CDR3 spans 15 amino acids. This sequence originates from an adult woman who had mild COVID-19 (a few samples of this study predate the infection). Cell type and time point are not known. The V and J genes are TRBV18 and TRBJ2-3, with 10 bases fitting TRBD2. The sequenced material came from PBMCs or a T cell subset sorted from them (not recorded which). The CDR3 protein is CASSPSGGAADTQYF. The CDR3, as DNA: TGTGCCAGCTCGCCCAGCGGGGGGGCCGCAGATACGCAGTATTTT.